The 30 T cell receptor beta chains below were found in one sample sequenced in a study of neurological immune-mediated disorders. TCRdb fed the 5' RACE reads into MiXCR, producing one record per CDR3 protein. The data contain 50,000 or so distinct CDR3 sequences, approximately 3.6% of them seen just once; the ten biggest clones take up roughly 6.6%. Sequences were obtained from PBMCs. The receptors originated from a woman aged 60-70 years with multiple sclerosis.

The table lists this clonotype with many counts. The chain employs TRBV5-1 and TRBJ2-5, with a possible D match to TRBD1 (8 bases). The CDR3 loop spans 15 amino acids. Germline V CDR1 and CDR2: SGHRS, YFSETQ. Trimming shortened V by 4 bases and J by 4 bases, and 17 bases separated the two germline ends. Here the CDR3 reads CASSLATGEGETQYF. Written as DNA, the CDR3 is TGCGCCAGCAGCCTTGCGACAGGGGAGGGAGAGACCCAGTACTTC.

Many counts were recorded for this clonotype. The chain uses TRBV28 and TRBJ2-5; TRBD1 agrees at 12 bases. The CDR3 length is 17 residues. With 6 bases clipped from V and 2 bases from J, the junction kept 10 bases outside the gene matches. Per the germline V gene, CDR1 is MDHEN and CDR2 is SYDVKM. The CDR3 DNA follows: TGTGCCAGCAGCCCCGGGACAGGGGGCCGCCTTCAAGAGACCCAGTACTTC. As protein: CASSPGTGGRLQETQYF.

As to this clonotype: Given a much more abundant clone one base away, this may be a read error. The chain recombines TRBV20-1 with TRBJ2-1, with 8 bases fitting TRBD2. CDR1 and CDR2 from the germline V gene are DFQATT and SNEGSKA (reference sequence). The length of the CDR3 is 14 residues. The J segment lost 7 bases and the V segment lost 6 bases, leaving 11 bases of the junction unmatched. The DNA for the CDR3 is TGCAGTGCCCATGGCGGGACTAGGCTAAATGAGCAGTTCTTC. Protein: CSAHGGTRLNEQFF.

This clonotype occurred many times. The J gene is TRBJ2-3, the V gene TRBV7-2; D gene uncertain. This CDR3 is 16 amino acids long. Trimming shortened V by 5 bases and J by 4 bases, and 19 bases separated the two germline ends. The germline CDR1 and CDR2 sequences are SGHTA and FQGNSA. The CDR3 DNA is TGTGCCAGCAGCCCATCGAGTTCGGTCGGCGCAGATACGCAGTATTTT. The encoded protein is CASSPSSSVGADTQYF.

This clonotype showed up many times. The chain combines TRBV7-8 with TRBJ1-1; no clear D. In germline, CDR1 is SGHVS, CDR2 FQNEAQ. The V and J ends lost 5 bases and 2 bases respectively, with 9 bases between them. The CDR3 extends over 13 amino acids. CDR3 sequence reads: CASSVDGNTEAFF. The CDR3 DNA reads TGTGCCAGCAGCGTGGACGGCAACACTGAAGCTTTCTTT.

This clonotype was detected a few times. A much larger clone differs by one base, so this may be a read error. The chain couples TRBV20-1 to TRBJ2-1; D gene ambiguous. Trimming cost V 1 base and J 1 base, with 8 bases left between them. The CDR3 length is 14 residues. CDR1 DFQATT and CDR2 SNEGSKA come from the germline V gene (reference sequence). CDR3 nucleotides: TGCAGTGCTAGAGGACTCAAATCCTACAATGAGCAGTTCTTC. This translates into CSARGLKSYNEQFF.

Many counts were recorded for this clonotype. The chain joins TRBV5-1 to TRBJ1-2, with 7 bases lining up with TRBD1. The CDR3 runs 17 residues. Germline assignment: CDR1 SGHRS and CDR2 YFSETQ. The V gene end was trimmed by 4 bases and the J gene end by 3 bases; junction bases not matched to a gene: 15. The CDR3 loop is CASSDSSYTGDDYGYTF. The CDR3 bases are TGCGCCAGCAGCGATTCGTCATATACAGGGGATGACTATGGCTACACCTTC.

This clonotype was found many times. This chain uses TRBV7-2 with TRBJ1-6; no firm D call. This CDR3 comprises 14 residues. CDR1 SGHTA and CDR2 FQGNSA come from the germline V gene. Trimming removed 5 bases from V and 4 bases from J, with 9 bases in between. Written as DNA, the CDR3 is TGTGCCAGCAGCCCAGGACGGTATAATTCACCCCTCCACTTT. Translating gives CASSPGRYNSPLHF. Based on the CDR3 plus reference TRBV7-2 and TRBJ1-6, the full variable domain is GAGVSQSPSNKVTEKGKDVELRCDPISGHTALYWYRQSLGQGLEFLIYFQGNSAPDKSGLPSDRFSAERTGGSVSTLTIQRTQQEDSAVYLCASSPGRYNSPLHFGNGTRLTVT.

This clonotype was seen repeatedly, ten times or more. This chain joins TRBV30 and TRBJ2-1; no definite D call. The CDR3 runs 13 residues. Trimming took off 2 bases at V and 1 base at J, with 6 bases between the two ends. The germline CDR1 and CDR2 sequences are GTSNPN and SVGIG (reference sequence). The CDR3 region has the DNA TGTGCCTGGAGTTTTGGATCCTACAATGAGCAGTTCTTC. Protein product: CAWSFGSYNEQFF.

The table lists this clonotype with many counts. CDR3 region: CASSGLNTEAFF. CDR3 DNA: TGTGCCAGCAGTGGGTTGAACACTGAAGCTTTCTTT. The chain combines TRBV3-1 with TRBJ1-1, with D unresolved. This CDR3 contains 12 residues. V was trimmed by 6 bases and J by 0 bases, leaving 5 bases between them. CDR1 and CDR2 from the germline V gene are LGHDT and YNNKEL (reference sequence).

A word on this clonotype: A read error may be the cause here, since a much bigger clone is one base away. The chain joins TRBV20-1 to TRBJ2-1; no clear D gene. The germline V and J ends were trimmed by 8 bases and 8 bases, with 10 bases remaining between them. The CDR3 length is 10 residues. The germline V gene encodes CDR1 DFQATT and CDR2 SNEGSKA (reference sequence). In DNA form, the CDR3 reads TGCAGTAAAAGTCTCGATGAGCAGTTCTTC. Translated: CSKSLDEQFF.

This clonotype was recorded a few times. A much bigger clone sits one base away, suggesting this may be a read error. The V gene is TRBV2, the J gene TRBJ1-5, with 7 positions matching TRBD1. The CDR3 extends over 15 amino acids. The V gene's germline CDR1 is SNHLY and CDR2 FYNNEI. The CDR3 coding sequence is TGTGCCAGCAGTGATATGGGGGCCGAGGGACAGCACCAGCATTTT. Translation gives CASSDMGAEGQHQHF. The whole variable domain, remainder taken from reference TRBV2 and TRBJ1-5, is EPEVTQTPSHQVTQMGQEVILRCVPISNHLYFYWYRQILGQKVEFLVSFYNNEISEKSEIFDDQFSVERPDGSNFTLKIRSTKLEDSAMYFCASSDMGAEGQHQHFGDGTRLSIL.

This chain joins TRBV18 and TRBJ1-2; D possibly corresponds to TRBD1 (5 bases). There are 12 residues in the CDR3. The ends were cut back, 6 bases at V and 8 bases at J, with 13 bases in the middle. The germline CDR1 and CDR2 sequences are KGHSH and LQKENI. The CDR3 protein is CASSRDLEGYTF. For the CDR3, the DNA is TGTGCCAGCTCCAGGGATTTGGAGGGCTACACCTTC.

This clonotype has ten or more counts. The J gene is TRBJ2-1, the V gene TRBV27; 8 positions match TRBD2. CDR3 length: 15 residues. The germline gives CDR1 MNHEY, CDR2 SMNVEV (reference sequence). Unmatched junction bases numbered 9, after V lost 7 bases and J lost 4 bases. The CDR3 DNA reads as TGTGCCAGCACGGAGACGGGAGGGTGGTACAATGAGCAGTTCTTC. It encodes CASTETGGWYNEQFF.

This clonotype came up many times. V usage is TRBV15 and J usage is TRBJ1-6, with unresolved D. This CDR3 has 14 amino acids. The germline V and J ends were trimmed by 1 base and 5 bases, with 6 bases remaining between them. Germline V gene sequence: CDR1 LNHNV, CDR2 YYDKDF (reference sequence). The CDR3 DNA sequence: TGTGCCACCAGCAGAGGAGCGGATAATTCACCCCTCCACTTT. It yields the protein CATSRGADNSPLHF.

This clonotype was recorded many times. In DNA form, the CDR3 reads TGCAGTGCTCCCCGGACAGCGGGAGCCAATGAGCAGTTCTTC. Translated, it gives CSAPRTAGANEQFF. The chain employs TRBV20-1 and TRBJ2-1; TRBD2 matches 8 bases. There are 14 residues in the CDR3. The V gene's germline CDR1 is DFQATT and CDR2 SNEGSKA (reference sequence). V lost 5 bases and J lost 6; bases outside the gene matches: 9.

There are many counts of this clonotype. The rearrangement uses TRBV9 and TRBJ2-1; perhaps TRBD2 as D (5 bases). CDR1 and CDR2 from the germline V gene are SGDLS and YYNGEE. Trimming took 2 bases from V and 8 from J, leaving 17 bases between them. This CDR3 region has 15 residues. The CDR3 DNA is TGTGCCAGCAGCGTGGAAGGACGGGGTGGGGATGAGCAGTTCTTC. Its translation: CASSVEGRGGDEQFF.

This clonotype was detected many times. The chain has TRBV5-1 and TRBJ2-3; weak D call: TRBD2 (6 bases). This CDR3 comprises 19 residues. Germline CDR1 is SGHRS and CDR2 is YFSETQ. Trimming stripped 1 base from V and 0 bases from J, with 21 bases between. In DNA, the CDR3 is TGCGCCAGCAGCTTGATCCCCTCGGGCTGGGACTGGAGCACAGATACGCAGTATTTT. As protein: CASSLIPSGWDWSTDTQYF.

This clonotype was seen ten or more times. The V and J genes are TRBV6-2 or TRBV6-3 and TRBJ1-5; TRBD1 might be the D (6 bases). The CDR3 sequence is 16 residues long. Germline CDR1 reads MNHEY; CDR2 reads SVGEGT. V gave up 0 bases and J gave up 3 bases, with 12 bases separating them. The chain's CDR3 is CASSYSGGAYNQPQHF. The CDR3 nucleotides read TGTGCCAGCAGTTACTCGGGGGGCGCTTACAATCAGCCCCAGCATTTT.

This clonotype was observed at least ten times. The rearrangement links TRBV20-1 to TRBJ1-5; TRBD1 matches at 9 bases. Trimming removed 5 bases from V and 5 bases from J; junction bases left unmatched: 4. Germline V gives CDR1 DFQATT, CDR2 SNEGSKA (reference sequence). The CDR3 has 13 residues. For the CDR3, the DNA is TGCAGTGCTGACCGGGACAGGGATCAGCCCCAGCATTTT. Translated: CSADRDRDQPQHF.

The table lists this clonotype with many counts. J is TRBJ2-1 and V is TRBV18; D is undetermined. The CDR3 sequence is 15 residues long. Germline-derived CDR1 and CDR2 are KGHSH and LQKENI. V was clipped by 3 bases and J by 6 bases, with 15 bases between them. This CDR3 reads CASSPWTATSNEQFF. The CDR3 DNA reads TGTGCCAGCTCACCCTGGACCGCAACCTCCAATGAGCAGTTCTTC.

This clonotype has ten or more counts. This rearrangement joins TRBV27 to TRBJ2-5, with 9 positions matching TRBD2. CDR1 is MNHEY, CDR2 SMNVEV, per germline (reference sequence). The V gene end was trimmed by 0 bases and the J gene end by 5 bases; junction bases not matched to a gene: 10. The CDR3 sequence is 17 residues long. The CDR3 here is CASSLSIAAGGRETQYF. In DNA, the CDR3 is TGTGCCAGCAGTTTATCGATCGCGGCGGGAGGGCGGGAGACCCAGTACTTC.

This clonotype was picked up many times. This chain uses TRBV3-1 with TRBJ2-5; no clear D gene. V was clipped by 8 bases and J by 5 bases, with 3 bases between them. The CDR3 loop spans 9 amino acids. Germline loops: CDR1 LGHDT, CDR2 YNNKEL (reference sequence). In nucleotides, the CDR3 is TGTGCCAGCGGCGAGACCCAGTACTTC. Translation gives CASGETQYF.

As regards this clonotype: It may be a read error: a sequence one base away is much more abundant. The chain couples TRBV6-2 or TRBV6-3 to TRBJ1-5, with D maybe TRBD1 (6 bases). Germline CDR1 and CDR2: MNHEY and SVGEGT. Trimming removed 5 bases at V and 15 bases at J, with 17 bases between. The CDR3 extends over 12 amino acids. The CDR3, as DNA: TGTGCCAGCAGTCGCAGGGACAACAGACGGCATTTT. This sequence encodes CASSRRDNRRHF.

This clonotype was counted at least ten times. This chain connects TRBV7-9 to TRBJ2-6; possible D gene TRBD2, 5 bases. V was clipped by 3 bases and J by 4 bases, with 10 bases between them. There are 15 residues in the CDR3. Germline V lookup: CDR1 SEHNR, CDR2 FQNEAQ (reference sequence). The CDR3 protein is CASSFPSSGANVLTF. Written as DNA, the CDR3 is TGTGCCAGCAGCTTTCCCTCTAGCGGGGCCAACGTCCTGACTTTC.

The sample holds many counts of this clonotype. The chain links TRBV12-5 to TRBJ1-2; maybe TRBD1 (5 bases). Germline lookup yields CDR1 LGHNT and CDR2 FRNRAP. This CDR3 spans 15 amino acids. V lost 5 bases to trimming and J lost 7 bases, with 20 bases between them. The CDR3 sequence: CASGRSRVPTAGYTF. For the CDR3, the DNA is TGTGCTAGTGGTCGCAGCAGGGTGCCGACCGCTGGCTACACCTTC.

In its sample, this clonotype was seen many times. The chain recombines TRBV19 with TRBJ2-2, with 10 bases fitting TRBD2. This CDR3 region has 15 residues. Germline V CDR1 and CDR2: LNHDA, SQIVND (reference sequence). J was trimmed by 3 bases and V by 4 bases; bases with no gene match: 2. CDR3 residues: CASSRTSGHTGELFF. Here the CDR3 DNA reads TGTGCCAGTAGTAGGACTAGCGGCCACACCGGGGAGCTGTTTTTT.

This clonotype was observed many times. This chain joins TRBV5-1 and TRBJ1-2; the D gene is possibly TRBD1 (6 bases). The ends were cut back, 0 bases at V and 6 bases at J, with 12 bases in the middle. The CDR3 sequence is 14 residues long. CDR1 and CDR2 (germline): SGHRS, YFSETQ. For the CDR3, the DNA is TGCGCCAGCAGCTTGGACAGGGCATCCAATGGCTACACCTTC. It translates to CASSLDRASNGYTF. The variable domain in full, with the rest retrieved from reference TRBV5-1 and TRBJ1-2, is KAGVTQTPRYLIKTRGQQVTLSCSPISGHRSVSWYQQTPGQGLQFLFEYFSETQRNKGNFPGRFSGRQFSNSRSEMNVSTLELGDSALYLCASSLDRASNGYTFGSGTRLTVV.

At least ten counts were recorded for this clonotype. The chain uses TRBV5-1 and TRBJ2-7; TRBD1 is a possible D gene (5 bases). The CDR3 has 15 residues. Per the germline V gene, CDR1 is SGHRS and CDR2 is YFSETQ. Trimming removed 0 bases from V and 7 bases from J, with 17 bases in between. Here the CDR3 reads CASSLGSDTIGEQYF. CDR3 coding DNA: TGCGCCAGCAGCTTGGGTTCGGACACAATTGGGGAGCAGTACTTC.

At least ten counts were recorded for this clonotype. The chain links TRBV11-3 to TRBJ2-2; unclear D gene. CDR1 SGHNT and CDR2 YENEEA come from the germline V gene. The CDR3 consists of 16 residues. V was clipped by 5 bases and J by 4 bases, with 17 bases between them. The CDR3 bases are TGTGCCAGCAGCGACAACAACGTAAAGTCCACCGGGGAGCTGTTTTTT. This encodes CASSDNNVKSTGELFF.